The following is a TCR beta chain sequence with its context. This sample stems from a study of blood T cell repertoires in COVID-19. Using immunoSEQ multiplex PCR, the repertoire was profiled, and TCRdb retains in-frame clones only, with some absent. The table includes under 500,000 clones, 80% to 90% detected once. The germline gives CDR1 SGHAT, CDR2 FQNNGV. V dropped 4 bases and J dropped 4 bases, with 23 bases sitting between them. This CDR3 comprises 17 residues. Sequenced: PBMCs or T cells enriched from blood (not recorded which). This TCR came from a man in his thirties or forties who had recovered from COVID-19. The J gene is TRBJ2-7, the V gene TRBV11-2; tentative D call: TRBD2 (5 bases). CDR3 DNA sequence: TGTGCCAGCAGCTACGCCGGGGTACAAGCCGGTTTTTACGAGCAGTACTTC. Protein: CASSYAGVQAGFYEQYF.